This record covers a single T cell receptor (beta chain). Naive CD8 cells comprised CD45RO-negative, CCR7-positively selected cells, excluding terminally differentiated effector memory CD45RA+ cells. The data stem from a study of shared clonotypes between healthy human individuals. Generated by immunoSEQ multiplex PCR, the TCRdb table keeps only in-frame clones and is missing some. The top ten hold nearly 25% of the sample, which has under 1 million clones, 80% to 95% seen once. The germline V gene encodes CDR1 SGHDT and CDR2 YYEEEE. CDR3 length: 13 amino acids. The V gene lost 4 bases and the J gene lost 3 bases, with 11 bases spanning the gap.

The sequencing input was naive CD8+ T cells sorted from blood. The source is a man younger than 45 in good health. The chain is built from TRBV5-6 and TRBJ2-7, with D possibly matching TRBD2 (5 bases). The chain's CDR3 is CASSSGRFYEQYF. The CDR3 DNA reads as TGTGCCAGCAGCAGCGGACGGTTCTACGAGCAGTACTTC.